This TCR beta chain was obtained from a study of blood T cell repertoires in COVID-19. At the level of the study: Whether acute or convalescent, the COVID-19 samples came from the United States, Italy and Spain. Sample material is recorded as cDNA or gDNA derived from T cells, B-cell-depleted T cells, or PBMCs.

There are 13 residues in the CDR3. The germline V gene has CDR1 KGHDR and CDR2 SFDVKD. The V gene end was trimmed by 12 bases and the J gene end by 6 bases; junction bases not matched to a gene: 9. TCRdb keeps only in-frame clones here, not all; method: immunoSEQ multiplex PCR. Of about 160,000 clones listed, 80% to 90% are singletons. The sequenced material came from peripheral blood. The TCR sequence derives from an older woman who had recovered from COVID-19. This chain joins TRBV24-1 and TRBJ2-2, with 7 positions matching TRBD1. The CDR3 DNA is TGTGCCTCTGAAGACAGGGTCCCCGGGGAGCTGTTTTTT. It encodes CASEDRVPGELFF.